A selection of T cell receptor beta chains follows, all from one sample in a study of T cell changes during pregnancy in multiple sclerosis. TCRdb's copy holds only in-frame clones and misses some; the assay was immunoSEQ multiplex PCR. The data hold some 80,000 clones, with approximately 88% observed a single time. The sequencing used peripheral blood, collected in the first trimester of pregnancy. These receptors all come from a female donor in good health, enrolled as a control in a pregnancy study. Both conserved end residues are part of each CDR3. The order of the fields is D gene, V gene, J gene, clone size, CDR3 length, CDR3 protein, CDR3 DNA. A D gene is named only where the DNA matches it firmly. The size field is filled for only some rows; it gives once, few, many or a size class.

NA	TRBV28	TRBJ1-1	NA	20	CASSLRARTRRLWMNTEAFF	TGTGCCAGCAGTTTAAGGGCAAGGACCCGGAGGTTATGGATGAACACTGAAGCTTTCTTT
NA	TRBV7-9	TRBJ2-3	NA	16	CASSLKWTTSTDTQYF	TGTGCCAGCAGCTTAAAATGGACAACTAGCACAGATACGCAGTATTTT
NA	TRBV11-2	TRBJ1-1	NA	16	CASSLVLSPRGTEAFF	TGTGCCAGCAGCTTAGTTCTCAGCCCACGGGGAACTGAAGCTTTCTTT
TRBD2	TRBV11-2	TRBJ2-1	NA	18	CASSSGLAGESGHNEQFF	TGTGCCAGCAGCTCCGGACTAGCGGGAGAGTCAGGCCACAATGAGCAGTTCTTC
NA	TRBV7-2	TRBJ1-2	NA	13	CASSSTGLRGYTF	TGTGCCAGCAGCTCCACAGGGCTTCGGGGCTACACCTTC
NA	TRBV18	TRBJ1-1	few	13	CASSAQGGTEAFF	TGTGCCAGCTCAGCCCAGGGAGGGACTGAAGCTTTCTTT
TRBD1	TRBV7-2	TRBJ1-2	NA	14	CASSLGTGAYGYTF	TGTGCCAGCAGCTTAGGGACAGGAGCCTATGGCTACACCTTC
NA	TRBV5-1	TRBJ2-7	NA	13	CASSLRDGFEQYF	TGCGCCAGCAGCTTGAGAGACGGGTTCGAGCAGTACTTC
TRBD1	TRBV5-1	TRBJ2-7	NA	16	CASSLSVDRARDEQYF	TGCGCCAGCAGCTTGTCCGTCGACAGGGCGCGTGACGAGCAGTACTTC
TRBD1	TRBV7-2	TRBJ2-7	NA	14	CASSSRDRDYEQYF	TGTGCCAGCAGCTCCCGGGACAGGGACTACGAGCAGTACTTC
NA	TRBV14	TRBJ1-6	medium-sized	16	CASSRRDPGGNSPLHF	TGTGCCAGCAGCCGACGAGATCCCGGCGGGAATTCACCCCTCCACTTT
TRBD2	TRBV5-6	TRBJ2-1	NA	15	CASSLTSGWNNEQFF	TGTGCCAGCAGCTTGACTAGCGGGTGGAACAATGAGCAGTTCTTC
NA	TRBV5-1	TRBJ1-2	NA	13	CASGYRGGDGYTF	TGCGCCAGCGGCTACAGAGGGGGGGACGGCTACACCTTC
NA	TRBV9	TRBJ2-5	NA	16	CASSVWGPGKGETQYF	TGTGCCAGCAGCGTTTGGGGGCCGGGGAAGGGAGAGACCCAGTACTTC
NA	TRBV19	TRBJ1-4	few	14	CASSNPGANEKLFF	TGTGCCAGTAGTAACCCTGGAGCTAATGAAAAACTGTTTTTT
TRBD1	TRBV30	TRBJ1-2	NA	15	CAWSAGGGNEYGYTF	TGTGCCTGGAGTGCCGGAGGGGGCAATGAATATGGCTACACCTTC
TRBD1	TRBV19	TRBJ1-4	NA	18	CASSIGGQGVIGGEKLFF	TGTGCCAGTAGTATAGGGGGACAGGGGGTAATCGGCGGTGAAAAACTGTTTTTT
NA	TRBV7-2	TRBJ1-5	NA	14	CASSPDGGDQPQHF	TGTGCCAGCAGCCCCGACGGAGGGGATCAGCCCCAGCATTTT
TRBD1	TRBV30	TRBJ1-2	once	13	CAWSRDRGYGYTF	TGTGCCTGGAGTCGGGACAGGGGATACGGCTACACCTTC
NA	TRBV14	TRBJ1-1	NA	15	CASSRSRGAGTEAFF	TGTGCCAGCAGCCGATCGCGGGGCGCGGGTACTGAAGCTTTCTTT
NA	TRBV2	TRBJ1-1	NA	13	CASRTMTGTEAFF	TGTGCCAGCAGGACAATGACGGGGACTGAAGCTTTCTTT
TRBD2	TRBV6-6	TRBJ2-5	NA	16	CAIRLAGGPGLETQYF	TGTGCCATCAGGCTAGCGGGAGGGCCGGGGTTGGAGACCCAGTACTTC
NA	TRBV14	TRBJ1-4	NA	16	CASSQFTPTANEKLFF	TGTGCCAGCAGCCAATTTACCCCCACAGCTAATGAAAAACTGTTTTTT
NA	TRBV19	TRBJ2-6	NA	16	CASSIAGGTGANVLTF	TGTGCCAGTAGTATAGCTGGGGGGACTGGGGCCAACGTCCTGACTTTC
TRBD1	TRBV19	TRBJ1-1	NA	13	CASSGTVNTEAFF	TGTGCCAGTAGCGGGACAGTGAACACTGAAGCTTTCTTT
NA	TRBV11-2	TRBJ2-3	NA	12	CASSLVGDTQYF	TGTGCCAGCAGCTTAGTCGGAGATACGCAGTATTTT
TRBD1	TRBV19	TRBJ2-5	NA	20	CASTSLPGQGREVRQETQYF	TGTGCCAGTACTTCCCTTCCGGGACAGGGCAGGGAAGTCCGCCAAGAGACCCAGTACTTC
TRBD1	TRBV5-5	TRBJ2-7	NA	16	CASSLESGQGAYEQYF	TGTGCCAGCAGCTTGGAGTCGGGACAGGGGGCGTACGAGCAGTACTTC
NA	TRBV7-9	TRBJ2-2	NA	15	CASSLGGTHTGELFF	TGTGCCAGCAGCTTAGGCGGAACACACACCGGGGAGCTGTTTTTT
NA	TRBV2	TRBJ1-1	NA	15	CASTPGTWGNTEAFF	TGTGCCAGCACCCCCGGGACTTGGGGGAACACTGAAGCTTTCTTT
TRBD1	TRBV19	TRBJ1-5	NA	20	CASSTDRGRFSPLPNQPQHF	TGTGCCAGTAGTACCGACAGGGGTAGATTTTCTCCCCTCCCTAATCAGCCCCAGCATTTT